A single sample is the source of the 30 T cell receptor beta chains below, sequenced in a study of response to subunit inactivated influenza vaccine. MiXCR, applied by TCRdb to the RT-PCR reads, yields one record per CDR3 protein. The table has 650,000 to 800,000 distinct CDR3 sequences, approximately 14% seen once. The source material was PBMCs from blood, sampled 14 to 15 days before vaccination. The receptors here all came from a man between 50 and 59 years old who received an inactivated influenza vaccine.

This clonotype was recorded many times. The chain uses TRBV29-1 and TRBJ2-2; the D gene could be TRBD1 or TRBD2 (5 bases each). Trimming left V 6 bases short and J 7 bases short, with 15 bases between. The germline gives CDR1 SQVTM, CDR2 ANQGSEA. The CDR3 is 13 amino acids. Here the CDR3 reads CSVPGRGVGELFF. DNA of the CDR3: TGCAGCGTACCGGGACGAGGGGTCGGGGAGCTGTTTTTT.

This CDR3 reads CSAGTGNDQPQHF. CDR3 coding DNA: TGCAGTGCGGGGACAGGGAACGATCAGCCCCAGCATTTT. This rearrangement joins TRBV20-1 to TRBJ1-5; 9 nucleotides line up with TRBD1. The germline gives CDR1 DFQATT, CDR2 SNEGSKA (reference sequence). Losses at the gene ends were 6 bases for V and 5 bases for J; bases not matched to a gene: 5. The CDR3 length is 13 residues.

About this clonotype: Given a much more abundant clone one base away, this may be a read error. The chain couples TRBV7-8 to TRBJ2-2; 7 bases match TRBD1. In germline, CDR1 is SGHVS, CDR2 FQNEAQ. V shed 9 bases and J 4 bases; nucleotides not matched to a gene: 8. This CDR3 contains 14 residues. CDR3 residues: CARSPRQGTGELFF. CDR3 coding DNA: TGTGCCAGGAGCCCTCGACAGGGCACCGGGGAGCTGTTTTTT.

The chain has TRBV20-1 and TRBJ2-3, with 8 bases identical to TRBD1. The CDR3 spans 15 residues. Germline values: CDR1 DFQATT, CDR2 SNEGSKA (reference sequence). With V trimmed by 5 bases and J by 2 bases, 9 bases remained unmatched. CDR3 nucleotide sequence: TGCAGTGCTTCCGGACAGGGAACATCCACAGATACGCAGTATTTT. It encodes CSASGQGTSTDTQYF.

J is TRBJ1-2 and V is TRBV5-1, with D perhaps TRBD1 (5 bases). V lost 2 bases to trimming and J lost 4 bases, with 9 bases between them. Germline V gene sequence: CDR1 SGHRS, CDR2 YFSETQ. There are 13 residues in the CDR3. DNA of the CDR3: TGCGCCAGCAGCTTTTCAGGGAGCTATGGCTACACCTTC. Its protein product is CASSFSGSYGYTF. The complete variable domain, with remaining parts taken from reference TRBV5-1 and TRBJ1-2, reads KAGVTQTPRYLIKTRGQQVTLSCSPISGHRSVSWYQQTPGQGLQFLFEYFSETQRNKGNFPGRFSGRQFSNSRSEMNVSTLELGDSALYLCASSFSGSYGYTFGSGTRLTVV.

The sample holds many counts of this clonotype. V and J are TRBV11-2 and TRBJ1-2; the D is unclear. The ends were cut back, 5 bases at V and 2 bases at J, with 12 bases in the middle. This CDR3 is built from 14 residues. Germline CDR1 reads SGHAT; CDR2 reads FQNNGV. The CDR3 protein is CASSPGRWNYGYTF. CDR3 bases: TGTGCCAGCAGCCCCGGGCGTTGGAACTATGGCTACACCTTC.

This clonotype was found a few times. The rearrangement links TRBV20-1 to TRBJ2-1, with D perhaps TRBD1 (6 bases). This CDR3 contains 12 residues. The V gene's germline CDR1 is DFQATT and CDR2 SNEGSKA (reference sequence). V was shortened by 5 bases and J by 4 bases, with 9 bases between the two germline ends. The CDR3 loop reads CSASRGYNEQFF. The CDR3 DNA follows: TGCAGTGCTTCCAGGGGTTACAATGAGCAGTTCTTC.

V and J are TRBV4-1 and TRBJ1-6; 7 bases line up with TRBD1. The CDR3 runs to 16 residues. J lost 5 bases, V lost 4 bases, and 8 bases had no gene match. Germline assignment: CDR1 MGHRA and CDR2 YSYEKL. The CDR3 coding sequence is TGCGCCAGCAGCCGCCCGACAGGGTACGATAATTCACCCCTCCACTTT. Translated, it gives CASSRPTGYDNSPLHF.

This chain joins TRBV5-1 and TRBJ2-3, with unresolved D. This CDR3 is 14 amino acids long. CDR1 is SGHRS, CDR2 YFSETQ, per germline. V gave up 8 bases and J gave up 2 bases, with 15 bases separating them. The CDR3 bases are TGCGCCAGTCGGACGGATTCACCCACAGATACGCAGTATTTT. This gives the protein CASRTDSPTDTQYF. Based on the CDR3 plus reference TRBV5-1 and TRBJ2-3, the full variable domain is KAGVTQTPRYLIKTRGQQVTLSCSPISGHRSVSWYQQTPGQGLQFLFEYFSETQRNKGNFPGRFSGRQFSNSRSEMNVSTLELGDSALYLCASRTDSPTDTQYFGPGTRLTVL.

The chain is built from TRBV12-3 or TRBV12-4 and TRBJ1-2, with TRBD1 identical over 11 bases. This CDR3 comprises 15 residues. The V and J ends lost 4 bases and 8 bases, in that order; junction bases with no gene match: 9. CDR3 DNA sequence: TGTGCCAGCAGTTCCTCCGGACAGGGGGCGCGGGGCTACACCTTC. Translating it yields CASSSSGQGARGYTF.

This clonotype has only a few counts. The gene calls are TRBV28 and TRBJ2-1, with D perhaps matching TRBD2 (5 bases). The V end was cut by 3 bases, the J end by 11 bases, with 17 bases between. Germline V gene lookup returns CDR1 MDHEN and CDR2 SYDVKM. This CDR3 has 14 amino acids. The CDR3 protein is CASSLEAWETQQFF. The CDR3 coding sequence is TGTGCCAGCAGTTTGGAGGCGTGGGAAACCCAGCAGTTCTTC.

This rearrangement joins TRBV12-3 or TRBV12-4 to TRBJ1-6; D gene uncertain. V dropped 3 bases and J dropped 5 bases, with 11 bases sitting between them. This CDR3 is built from 15 residues. CDR3 in DNA: TGTGCCAGCAGTTTGTCAGGACGCAATAATTCACCCCTCCACTTT. Encoded protein: CASSLSGRNNSPLHF.

This clonotype came up a few times. The genes are TRBV6-1 and TRBJ2-5; no reliable D call. This CDR3 has 14 amino acids. Germline values: CDR1 MNHNS, CDR2 SASEGT. Deletions cut 7 bases from V and 8 bases from J, with 20 bases between. CDR3: CASIRSSLAVTQYF. The DNA for the CDR3 is TGTGCCAGCATCCGGAGTTCCCTCGCGGTCACCCAGTACTTC.

This clonotype was seen only a few times. The rearrangement uses TRBV7-2 and TRBJ2-7, with 12 bases that match TRBD2. CDR1 SGHTA and CDR2 FQGNSA come from the germline V gene. V was clipped by 4 bases and J by 2 bases; unmatched bases: 3. This CDR3 contains 15 residues. DNA of the CDR3: TGTGCCAGCAGCTCACGACTAGCGGGGGCCTACGAGCAGTACTTC. Amino acids: CASSSRLAGAYEQYF. Full variable domain (remainder filled in from reference TRBV7-2 and TRBJ2-7): GAGVSQSPSNKVTEKGKDVELRCDPISGHTALYWYRQSLGQGLEFLIYFQGNSAPDKSGLPSDRFSAERTGGSVSTLTIQRTQQEDSAVYLCASSSRLAGAYEQYFGPGTRLTVT.

V is TRBV28 and J is TRBJ2-5; 7 bases match TRBD2. The V and J ends lost 6 bases and 3 bases, in that order; junction bases with no gene match: 7. The CDR3 sequence is 14 residues long. Germline V CDR1 and CDR2: MDHEN, SYDVKM. CDR3: CASRSGTMEETQYF. CDR3 bases: TGTGCCAGCAGATCCGGGACTATGGAAGAGACCCAGTACTTC.

The chain is built from TRBV7-2 and TRBJ2-1; no clear D gene. The V gene's germline CDR1 is SGHTA and CDR2 FQGNSA. This CDR3 is built from 14 residues. The V end lost 3 bases, the J end lost 5 bases, and 11 bases lay between the germline ends. The CDR3 nucleotides are TGTGCCAGCAGCTTTGGGTTCTTTGACAATGAGCAGTTCTTC. Protein: CASSFGFFDNEQFF.

This chain connects TRBV28 to TRBJ1-4; D might be TRBD1 (5 bases). Per the germline V gene, CDR1 is MDHEN and CDR2 is SYDVKM. The CDR3 has 16 amino acids. The V end was cut by 2 bases, the J end by 4 bases, with 14 bases between. The CDR3 bases are TGTGCCAGCAGTTTAAACAGGCCACCGGGTAATGAAAAACTGTTTTTT. Protein sequence: CASSLNRPPGNEKLFF. The full variable domain, with the rest looked up from reference TRBV28 and TRBJ1-4, is DVKVTQSSRYLVKRTGEKVFLECVQDMDHENMFWYRQDPGLGLRLIYFSYDVKMKEKGDIPEGYSVSREKKERFSLILESASTNQTSMYLCASSLNRPPGNEKLFFGSGTQLSVL.

In this sample, this clonotype turned up a few times. The chain is built from TRBV7-2 and TRBJ2-7; possible D gene TRBD1, 5 bases. Germline V CDR1 and CDR2: SGHTA, FQGNSA. Trimming removed 0 bases at V and 7 bases at J, with 10 bases between. The CDR3 is 13 residues long. DNA for the CDR3: TGTGCCAGCAGCTTAGCAGGGGAAAGAGAGCAGTACTTC. Its translation is CASSLAGEREQYF.

In this sample, this clonotype turned up many times. This chain uses TRBV12-3 or TRBV12-4 with TRBJ1-5; TRBD1 aligns across 7 bases. The J segment lost 7 bases and the V segment lost 6 bases, leaving 6 bases of the junction unmatched. The CDR3 length is 13 residues. The CDR3 DNA is TGTGCCAGCAGCCGAGGGGGCTTGCAGCCCCAGCATTTT. This codes for CASSRGGLQPQHF.

This chain connects TRBV7-9 to TRBJ2-1, with 8 bases matching TRBD2. Germline V gives CDR1 SEHNR, CDR2 FQNEAQ (reference sequence). The CDR3 runs to 15 residues. Losses at the gene ends were 4 bases for V and 4 bases for J; bases not matched to a gene: 6. In DNA form, the CDR3 reads TGTGCCAGCAGCTCCGATAGCGGGACTTACAATGAGCAGTTCTTC. Translating gives CASSSDSGTYNEQFF. Looking up the rest from reference TRBV7-9 and TRBJ2-1 gives the full variable domain: DTGVSQNPRHKITKRGQNVTFRCDPISEHNRLYWYRQTLGQGPEFLTYFQNEAQLEKSRLLSDRFSAERPKGSFSTLEIQRTEQGDSAMYLCASSSDSGTYNEQFFGPGTRLTVL.

The chain has TRBV5-1 and TRBJ2-6; D is perhaps TRBD1 (5 bases). Trimming shortened V by 0 bases and J by 3 bases, and 7 bases separated the two germline ends. Germline-derived CDR1 and CDR2 are SGHRS and YFSETQ. CDR3 length: 15 residues. The CDR3 DNA reads TGCGCCAGCAGCTTGGGGGGCCGTGGGGCCAACGTCCTGACTTTC. Translating gives CASSLGGRGANVLTF.

The sample holds many counts of this clonotype. The chain carries TRBV6-2 or TRBV6-3 and TRBJ2-1, with 7 bases aligning to TRBD2. Germline lookup yields CDR1 MNHEY and CDR2 SVGEGT. V trimming: 9 bases; J trimming: 10 bases; junction bases outside the gene matches: 3. CDR3 length equals 10 residues. CDR3 sequence: CASWGGEQFF. CDR3 nucleotide sequence: TGTGCCAGTTGGGGGGGGGAGCAGTTCTTC.

This clonotype has only a few counts. The rearrangement uses TRBV5-1 and TRBJ1-3, with 9 bases lining up with TRBD1. Germline CDR1 SGHRS, CDR2 YFSETQ. The CDR3 spans 17 residues. V lost 0 bases and J lost 0; bases outside the gene matches: 4. DNA of the CDR3: TGCGCCAGCAGCTTGGGGGACAGGGACCTCTCTGGAAACACCATATATTTT. Protein sequence: CASSLGDRDLSGNTIYF. Based on the CDR3 plus reference TRBV5-1 and TRBJ1-3, the full variable domain is KAGVTQTPRYLIKTRGQQVTLSCSPISGHRSVSWYQQTPGQGLQFLFEYFSETQRNKGNFPGRFSGRQFSNSRSEMNVSTLELGDSALYLCASSLGDRDLSGNTIYFGEGSWLTVV.

This clonotype appeared many times. The chain combines TRBV29-1 with TRBJ1-1; D unresolved. CDR1 is SQVTM, CDR2 ANQGSEA, per germline. V lost 4 bases and J 4 bases, leaving 13 bases between the germline ends. The CDR3 sequence is 13 residues long. CDR3 loop: CSVVLGMGTEAFF. The DNA for the CDR3 is TGCAGCGTTGTGCTGGGTATGGGCACTGAAGCTTTCTTT.

The chain links TRBV9 to TRBJ2-7; D is ambiguous. Per germline, CDR1 SGDLS and CDR2 YYNGEE. CDR3 length: 15 amino acids. V was cut by 0 bases and J by 7 bases, with 17 bases left in between. The CDR3 sequence: CASSVGDGELWEQYF. The CDR3 bases are TGTGCCAGCAGCGTAGGAGATGGGGAATTGTGGGAGCAGTACTTC.

This chain links TRBV7-2 with TRBJ2-1; D is perhaps TRBD2 (5 bases). V was cut by 2 bases and J by 6 bases, with 23 bases left in between. Germline CDR1 is SGHTA and CDR2 is FQGNSA. CDR3 size: 18 residues. As DNA, the CDR3 is TGTGCCAGCAGCTTATCGGGATTGACGGGGATTAGTGGCAATGAGCAGTTCTTC. This encodes CASSLSGLTGISGNEQFF. Together with reference TRBV7-2 and TRBJ2-1, the CDR3 gives the full variable domain: GAGVSQSPSNKVTEKGKDVELRCDPISGHTALYWYRQSLGQGLEFLIYFQGNSAPDKSGLPSDRFSAERTGGSVSTLTIQRTQQEDSAVYLCASSLSGLTGISGNEQFFGPGTRLTVL.

This clonotype was seen a few times. V gene TRBV6-5 combines with J gene TRBJ2-1, with 9 bases lining up with TRBD2. V dropped 4 bases and J dropped 5; count of bases not matched to a gene: 6. This CDR3 region has 15 residues. Germline-derived CDR1 and CDR2 are MNHEY and SVGAGI. CDR3 in DNA: TGTGCCAGCAGTTCCGGTGCTAGCGGGAACAATGAGCAGTTCTTC. Its translation: CASSSGASGNNEQFF.

Many counts were recorded for this clonotype. The CDR3 DNA reads as TGCGCCAGCAGCCAACCGGGACAGGGCCTTGCCAAACTGTTTTTT. It codes for CASSQPGQGLAKLFF. This chain connects TRBV4-1 to TRBJ1-4, with 9 bases lining up with TRBD1. Germline CDR1 MGHRA, CDR2 YSYEKL. J was trimmed by 11 bases and V by 2 bases; bases with no gene match: 9. The length of the CDR3 is 15 residues.

This chain links TRBV7-9 with TRBJ2-1; no definite D call. V was pared by 5 bases and J by 8 bases, with 13 bases between. CDR3 length equals 13 residues. CDR1 SEHNR and CDR2 FQNEAQ come from the germline V gene (reference sequence). The CDR3 protein is CASSMGSGDEQFF. CDR3 coding DNA: TGTGCCAGCAGCATGGGATCGGGCGATGAGCAGTTCTTC.

The genes are TRBV5-1 and TRBJ2-3; D remains ambiguous. V lost 4 bases and J 5 bases, leaving 11 bases between the germline ends. CDR3 size: 13 residues. The germline gives CDR1 SGHRS, CDR2 YFSETQ. CDR3 protein: CASSPQIGDTQYF. CDR3 DNA sequence: TGCGCCAGCAGCCCGCAGATCGGAGATACGCAGTATTTT.